The present entry profiles one T cell receptor (beta chain) with its context. Its antigen is not identified. This sample is part of a study of shared clonotypes between healthy human individuals. At the level of the study: There were three CD4 naive, three CD4 memory, two CD8 naive and one CD8 memory plates per donor. Overall study results and limits: With a few donors compared, 4% to 5% of naive CD4 clonotypes were shared.

Genomic DNA of every subset was divided equally among multiple immunoSEQ plates. In the sorted-subset replicate PCRs, 200 ng DNA, 25,000 to 35,000 T cell genomes, was used. Profiled with immunoSEQ multiplex PCR; TCRdb holds only in-frame clones, not every one. The top ten hold about 0.39% of the sample, which has 2 million to 3 million clones, 93% seen once. The CDR3 extends over 13 amino acids. V was cut by 9 bases and J by 1 base, with 12 bases left in between. Germline values: CDR1 MDHEN, CDR2 SYDVKM. Sequenced: naive CD4+ T cells from PBMCs. Subset reported: CD45RA+ positively selected. This chain links TRBV28 with TRBJ1-2, with D uncertain. The receptor was isolated from a man between 18 and 35 years old in good health. Some clones in this sample may be carry-over from other donors' samples. CDR3 region: CASQRVGNYGYTF. The CDR3 DNA reads as TGTGCCAGTCAGAGGGTGGGTAACTATGGCTACACCTTC.